This entry lists 12 T cell receptor beta chains sequenced from one sample in a study of cytomegalovirus exposure and HLA in healthy donors. The data were produced by immunoSEQ multiplex PCR, yet TCRdb's version contains in-frame clones alone and is incomplete. The top ten clones hold less than 5.5% of a sample with 120,000 to 150,000 clones, 80% to 90% of them seen once. Sequenced material: PBMCs. Every receptor here comes from a man younger than 35 in good health and CMV-seropositive.

The chain recombines TRBV7-9 with TRBJ2-3; D possibly corresponds to TRBD1 (6 bases). The CDR3 is made up of 14 amino acids. Looked up from germline, CDR1 is SEHNR and CDR2 is FQNEAQ (reference sequence). Trimming left V 5 bases short and J 4 bases short, with 13 bases between. The CDR3 DNA reads TGTGCCAGCAGCGCACCCCAGGGGTCAGATACGCAGTATTTT. This gives the protein CASSAPQGSDTQYF. The full variable domain, its missing parts supplied by reference TRBV7-9 and TRBJ2-3, is DTGVSQNPRHKITKRGQNVTFRCDPISEHNRLYWYRQTLGQGPEFLTYFQNEAQLEKSRLLSDRFSAERPKGSFSTLEIQRTEQGDSAMYLCASSAPQGSDTQYFGPGTRLTVL.

The V call is TRBV5-6, the J call TRBJ2-3; 7 nucleotides align to TRBD1. The trim removed 4 bases at V and 1 base at J, leaving 3 bases unmatched. Germline values: CDR1 SGHDT, CDR2 YYEEEE. The CDR3 length is 14 residues. This CDR3 reads CASSIGQGTDTQYF. DNA for the CDR3: TGTGCCAGCAGCATCGGACAGGGCACAGATACGCAGTATTTT.

This sequence joins TRBV6-6 and TRBJ1-4; D gene uncertain. This CDR3 has 14 residues. V lost 8 bases, J lost 0 bases, and 10 bases lay in between. CDR1 MNHNY and CDR2 SVGAGI come from the germline V gene (reference sequence). Written as DNA, the CDR3 is TGTGCCAGCGCCTCACAGTCAACTAATGAAAAACTGTTTTTT. It encodes CASASQSTNEKLFF.

The sample holds a few counts of this clone. The V and J genes are TRBV9 and TRBJ2-1; TRBD2 matches 8 bases. The CDR3 spans 15 residues. V gave up 0 bases and J gave up 4 bases; unmatched junction bases: 3. CDR1 SGDLS and CDR2 YYNGEE come from the germline V gene. DNA of the CDR3: TGTGCCAGCAGCGTAGATAGCGGGGTGTACAATGAGCAGTTCTTC. As protein: CASSVDSGVYNEQFF. Full variable domain (remainder filled in from reference TRBV9 and TRBJ2-1): DSGVTQTPKHLITATGQRVTLRCSPRSGDLSVYWYQQSLDQGLQFLIQYYNGEERAKGNILERFSAQQFPDLHSELNLSSLELGDSALYFCASSVDSGVYNEQFFGPGTRLTVL.

The sample holds a few counts of this clone. V gene TRBV30 combines with J gene TRBJ1-2, with TRBD1 identical over 7 bases. Germline V gives CDR1 GTSNPN, CDR2 SVGIG (reference sequence). The length of the CDR3 is 11 residues. V was clipped by 4 bases and J by 5 bases; unmatched bases: 1. The CDR3 loop reads CAWTGGYGYTF. CDR3 sequence (DNA): TGTGCCTGGACAGGGGGGTATGGCTACACCTTC.

The chain links TRBV6-1 to TRBJ2-4; D remains ambiguous. Trimming shortened V by 5 bases and J by 3 bases, and 14 bases separated the two germline ends. There are 15 residues in the CDR3. Per the germline V gene, CDR1 is MNHNS and CDR2 is SASEGT. CDR3 in DNA: TGTGCCAGCAGTATTAGGTGGGCCGGCAAAAACATTCAGTACTTC. It yields the protein CASSIRWAGKNIQYF.

The gene calls are TRBV5-8 and TRBJ1-1; D perhaps matches TRBD1 (6 bases). The V and J ends lost 0 bases and 1 base respectively, with 10 bases between them. The germline V gene encodes CDR1 SGHTS and CDR2 YDEGEE. The CDR3 spans 15 residues. As DNA, the CDR3 is TGTGCCAGCAGCTTGGTGGGGACACCGAACACTGAAGCTTTCTTT. This encodes CASSLVGTPNTEAFF.

The V and J genes are TRBV6-5 and TRBJ2-1, with D possibly TRBD1 on 5 matching bases. With 2 bases removed from V and 5 bases from J, the gap between germline ends came to 7 bases. Germline-derived CDR1 and CDR2 are MNHEY and SVGAGI. The CDR3 has 13 amino acids. The CDR3 DNA sequence: TGTGCCAGCAGTTACGGGGCTAACAATGAGCAGTTCTTC. This sequence encodes CASSYGANNEQFF.

This clone was seen a few times. J is TRBJ2-6 and V is TRBV4-1, with TRBD2 matching over 16 bases. Germline V gives CDR1 MGHRA, CDR2 YSYEKL. V lost 3 bases, J lost 0 bases, and 11 bases stayed unmatched. The length of the CDR3 is 22 residues. CDR3: CASSQGGLAGGIAYSGANVLTF. In DNA form, the CDR3 reads TGCGCCAGCAGCCAGGGGGGACTAGCGGGAGGGATCGCCTACTCTGGGGCCAACGTCCTGACTTTC.

The chain employs TRBV13 and TRBJ2-7, with 8 bases identical to TRBD1. V shed 3 bases and J 3 bases; nucleotides not matched to a gene: 7. Germline values: CDR1 PRHDT, CDR2 FYEKMQ (reference sequence). This CDR3 region has 15 residues. CDR3 region: CASSLRGTGYYEQYF. The CDR3 DNA sequence: TGTGCCAGCAGCTTGCGCGGGACAGGATACTACGAGCAGTACTTC. Supplemented by reference TRBV13 and TRBJ2-7, the full variable domain reads AAGVIQSPRHLIKEKRETATLKCYPIPRHDTVYWYQQGPGQDPQFLISFYEKMQSDKGSIPDRFSAQQFSDYHSELNMSSLELGDSALYFCASSLRGTGYYEQYFGPGTRLTVT.

The CDR3 loop is CASSQVSGSNQPQHF. In DNA, the CDR3 is TGTGCCAGCAGCCAAGTATCAGGGAGCAATCAGCCCCAGCATTTT. This chain links TRBV4-2 with TRBJ1-5; tentatively, D is TRBD1 (5 bases). CDR3 length equals 15 residues. The germline CDR1 and CDR2 sequences are LGHNA and YNFKEQ. V was shortened by 1 base and J by 1 base, with 8 bases between the two germline ends.

CDR3 DNA sequence: TGTGCCAGCAGCAGAGGGCTTTCTACGGATGAGCAGTTCTTC. Translation gives CASSRGLSTDEQFF. The chain recombines TRBV5-8 with TRBJ2-1, with a tentative D call TRBD2 (5 bases). The CDR3 totals 14 residues. Germline values: CDR1 SGHTS, CDR2 YDEGEE. The V gene lost 4 bases and the J gene lost 8 bases, with 16 bases spanning the gap.